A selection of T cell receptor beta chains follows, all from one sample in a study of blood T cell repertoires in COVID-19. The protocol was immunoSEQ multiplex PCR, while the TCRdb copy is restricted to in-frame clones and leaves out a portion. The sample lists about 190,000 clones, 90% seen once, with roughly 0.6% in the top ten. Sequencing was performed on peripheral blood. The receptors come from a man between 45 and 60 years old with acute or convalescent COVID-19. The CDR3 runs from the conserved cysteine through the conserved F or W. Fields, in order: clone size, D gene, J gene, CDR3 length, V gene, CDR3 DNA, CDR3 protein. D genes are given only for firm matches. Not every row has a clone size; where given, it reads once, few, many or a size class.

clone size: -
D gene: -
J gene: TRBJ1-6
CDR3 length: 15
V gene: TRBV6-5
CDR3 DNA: TGTGCCAGCAACCTAGGCTGGCTGGATAATTCACCCCTCCACTTT
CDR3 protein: CASNLGWLDNSPLHF

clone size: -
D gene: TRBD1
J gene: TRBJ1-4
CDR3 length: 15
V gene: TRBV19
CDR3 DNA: TGTGCCAGTAGTTCCTACAGGGGGACTAATGAAAAACTGTTTTTT
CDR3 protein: CASSSYRGTNEKLFF

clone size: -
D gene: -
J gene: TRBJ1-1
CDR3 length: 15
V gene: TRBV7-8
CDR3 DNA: TGTGCCAGCAGCTCCTTAACAGGGCTTTGGGCTGAAGCTTTCTTT
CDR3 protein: CASSSLTGLWAEAFF

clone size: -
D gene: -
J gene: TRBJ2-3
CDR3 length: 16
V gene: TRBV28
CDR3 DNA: TGTGCCAGCAGTCCAACCCTGCCAGGGAGCACAGATACGCAGTATTTT
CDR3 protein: CASSPTLPGSTDTQYF

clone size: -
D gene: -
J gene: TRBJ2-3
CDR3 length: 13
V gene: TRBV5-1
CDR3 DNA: TGCGCCAGCACCCCCCTGTTAGCAGATACGCAGTATTTT
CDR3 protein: CASTPLLADTQYF

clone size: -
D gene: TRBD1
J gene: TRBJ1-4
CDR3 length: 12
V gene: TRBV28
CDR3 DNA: TGTGCCAGCAGTCGACAGGGAGAAAAACTGTTTTTT
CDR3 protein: CASSRQGEKLFF

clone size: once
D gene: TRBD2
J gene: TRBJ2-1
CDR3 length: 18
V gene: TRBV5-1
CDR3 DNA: TGCGCCAGCAGCCAATCGACTAGCGGGAGGCTCTCCTACAATGAGCAGTTCTTC
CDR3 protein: CASSQSTSGRLSYNEQFF

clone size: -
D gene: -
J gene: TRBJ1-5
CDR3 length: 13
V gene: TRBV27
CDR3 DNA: TGTGCCAGCAGTTCCGTCGGGGGGCAGCCCCAGCATTTT
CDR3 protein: CASSSVGGQPQHF

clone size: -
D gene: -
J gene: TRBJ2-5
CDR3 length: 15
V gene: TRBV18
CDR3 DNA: TGTGCCAGCTCACGATACCGGGACTCCCAAGAGACCCAGTACTTC
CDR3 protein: CASSRYRDSQETQYF

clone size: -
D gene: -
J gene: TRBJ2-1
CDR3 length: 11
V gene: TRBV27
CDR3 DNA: TGTGCCAGCAGTTATCTTCGTGAGCAGTTCTTC
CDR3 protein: CASSYLREQFF

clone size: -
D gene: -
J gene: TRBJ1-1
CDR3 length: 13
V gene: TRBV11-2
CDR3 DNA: TGTGCCAGCAGCTTAGTCAGCGACACTGAAGCTTTCTTT
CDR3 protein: CASSLVSDTEAFF

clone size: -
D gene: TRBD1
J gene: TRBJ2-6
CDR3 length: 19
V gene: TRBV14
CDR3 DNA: TGTGCCAGCAGCCAAGGGACAGGGGGTACGAAGGCGGAGGCCAACGTCCTGACTTTC
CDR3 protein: CASSQGTGGTKAEANVLTF

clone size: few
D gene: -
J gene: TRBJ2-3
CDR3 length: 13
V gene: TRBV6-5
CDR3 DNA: TGTGCCAGCAGTTACGGGGGCGCAGATACGCAGTATTTT
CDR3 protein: CASSYGGADTQYF

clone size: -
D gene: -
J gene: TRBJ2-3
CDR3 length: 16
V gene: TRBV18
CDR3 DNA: TGTGCCAGCTCATCCGGGATCTCAACCTTCACAGATACGCAGTATTTT
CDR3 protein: CASSSGISTFTDTQYF

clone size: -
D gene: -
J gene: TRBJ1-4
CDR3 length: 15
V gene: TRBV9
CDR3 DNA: TGTGCCAGCAGCGTAGGTGGAGCCAACCAGGAAAAACTGTTTTTT
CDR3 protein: CASSVGGANQEKLFF

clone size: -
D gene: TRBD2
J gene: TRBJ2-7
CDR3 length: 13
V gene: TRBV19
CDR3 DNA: TGTGCCAGTGGGGGGGGTAGCTCCTACGAGCAGTACTTC
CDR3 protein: CASGGGSSYEQYF

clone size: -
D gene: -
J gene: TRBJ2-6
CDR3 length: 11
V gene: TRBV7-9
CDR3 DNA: TGTGCCAGCAGTTCTCACACAGGACTGACTTTC
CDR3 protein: CASSSHTGLTF

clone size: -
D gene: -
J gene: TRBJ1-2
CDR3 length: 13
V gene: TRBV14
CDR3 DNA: TGTGCCAGCAGCCAGGGCCAGATCTATGGCTACACCTTC
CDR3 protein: CASSQGQIYGYTF

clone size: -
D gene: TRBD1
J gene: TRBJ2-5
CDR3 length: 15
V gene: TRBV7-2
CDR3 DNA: TGTGCCAGCAGCTTAGGGGGACAGCACCAAGAGACCCAGTACTTC
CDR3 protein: CASSLGGQHQETQYF

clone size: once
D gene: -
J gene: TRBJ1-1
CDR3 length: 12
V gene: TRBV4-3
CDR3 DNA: TGCGCCAGCCTGAAGAGGAGTACTGAAGCTTTCTTT
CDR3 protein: CASLKRSTEAFF

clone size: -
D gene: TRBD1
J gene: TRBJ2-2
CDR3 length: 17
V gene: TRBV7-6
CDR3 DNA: TGTGCCAGCAGCTTAGCGGTGGGACAGGCCTACACCGGGGAGCTGTTTTTT
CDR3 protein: CASSLAVGQAYTGELFF

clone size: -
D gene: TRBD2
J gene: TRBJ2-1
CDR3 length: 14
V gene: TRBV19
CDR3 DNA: TGTGCCAGTACGGCGGGGGGCTCCTACAATGAGCAGTTCTTC
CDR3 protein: CASTAGGSYNEQFF

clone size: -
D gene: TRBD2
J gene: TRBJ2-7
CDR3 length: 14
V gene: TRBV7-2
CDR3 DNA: TGTGCCAGCAGCGTTAGCGGGGCTGACTACGAGCAGTACTTC
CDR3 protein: CASSVSGADYEQYF

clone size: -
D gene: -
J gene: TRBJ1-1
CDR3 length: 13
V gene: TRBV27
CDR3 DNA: TGTGCCAGCACCTCGCGGTTCGGCACTGAAGCTTTCTTT
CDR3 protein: CASTSRFGTEAFF

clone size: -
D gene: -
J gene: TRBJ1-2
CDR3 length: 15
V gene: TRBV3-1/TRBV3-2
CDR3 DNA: TGTGCCAGCAGCCAAGATCAGGGGCGCAACTATGGCTACACCTTC
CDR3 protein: CASSQDQGRNYGYTF

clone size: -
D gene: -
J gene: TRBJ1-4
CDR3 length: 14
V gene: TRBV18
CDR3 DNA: TGTGCCAGCTCACCACCCCGGTGGAATGAAAAACTGTTTTTT
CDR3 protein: CASSPPRWNEKLFF

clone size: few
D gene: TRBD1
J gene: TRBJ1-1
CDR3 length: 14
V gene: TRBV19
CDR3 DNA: TGTGCCAGTAGTAGGGGACAGTCGAACACTGAAGCTTTCTTT
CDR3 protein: CASSRGQSNTEAFF

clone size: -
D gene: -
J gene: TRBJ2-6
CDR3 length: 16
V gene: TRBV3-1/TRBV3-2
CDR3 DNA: TGTGCCAGCAGCCGAAGGGGGAACTCTGGGGCCAACGTCCTGACTTTC
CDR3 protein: CASSRRGNSGANVLTF

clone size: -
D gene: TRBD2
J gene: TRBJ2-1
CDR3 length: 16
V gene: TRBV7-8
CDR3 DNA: TGTGCCAGCAGCCGCTCGAGGACTAGCGGGAACAATGAGCAGTTCTTC
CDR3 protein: CASSRSRTSGNNEQFF

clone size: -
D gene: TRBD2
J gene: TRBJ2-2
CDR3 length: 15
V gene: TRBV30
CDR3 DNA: TGTGCCTCCCAGGCCCAGCGGGGGAACACCGGGGAGCTGTTTTTT
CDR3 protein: CASQAQRGNTGELFF

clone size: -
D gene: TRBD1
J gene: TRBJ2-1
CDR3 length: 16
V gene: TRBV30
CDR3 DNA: TGTGCCTGGATCAAGCGGACAGGGGGGAACTACAATGAGCAGTTCTTC
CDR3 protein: CAWIKRTGGNYNEQFF